This T cell receptor (beta chain) was observed in a study of cytomegalovirus exposure and HLA in healthy donors. The study's findings and limits: According to a subsequent analysis, TCR clusters identified in the first cohort showed a tendency to co-occur across the approximately 120 validation repertoires. Overall, approximately 180 TCR beta chains were annotated as cytomegalovirus-associated.

Comments on this clone: Its antigen is unidentified.

The CDR3 covers 15 residues. Deletions cut 1 base from V and 0 bases from J, with 6 bases between. CDR1 and CDR2 (germline): SGHAT, FQNNGV. Some clones are missing from TCRdb's copy, which holds only in-frame ones; the method was immunoSEQ multiplex PCR. The sample lists over 200,000 clones, less than 90% occurring once. V and J are TRBV11-2 and TRBJ2-2; D is perhaps TRBD1 or TRBD2 (5 bases each). The receptor was isolated from a young woman in good health and CMV-seronegative. Source material: PBMCs. CDR3 sequence (DNA): TGTGCCAGCAGCTTAGCGGGGCCGAACACCGGGGAGCTGTTTTTT. As protein: CASSLAGPNTGELFF. Together with reference TRBV11-2 and TRBJ2-2, the CDR3 gives the full variable domain: EAGVAQSPRYKIIEKRQSVAFWCNPISGHATLYWYQQILGQGPKLLIQFQNNGVVDDSQLPKDRFSAERLKGVDSTLKIQPAKLEDSAVYLCASSLAGPNTGELFFGEGSRLTVL.